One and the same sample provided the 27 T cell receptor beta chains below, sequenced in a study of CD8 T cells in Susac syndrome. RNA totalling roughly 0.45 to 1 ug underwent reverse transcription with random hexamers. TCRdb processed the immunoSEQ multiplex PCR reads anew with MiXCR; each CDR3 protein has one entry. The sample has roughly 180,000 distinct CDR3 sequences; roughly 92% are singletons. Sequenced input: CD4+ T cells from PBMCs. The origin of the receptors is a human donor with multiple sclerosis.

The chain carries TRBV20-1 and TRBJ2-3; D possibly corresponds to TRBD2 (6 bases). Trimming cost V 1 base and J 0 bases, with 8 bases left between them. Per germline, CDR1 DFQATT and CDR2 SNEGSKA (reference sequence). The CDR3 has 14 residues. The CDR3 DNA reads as TGCAGTGCTAGAGTAACTAGCAGCACAGATACGCAGTATTTT. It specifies CSARVTSSTDTQYF.

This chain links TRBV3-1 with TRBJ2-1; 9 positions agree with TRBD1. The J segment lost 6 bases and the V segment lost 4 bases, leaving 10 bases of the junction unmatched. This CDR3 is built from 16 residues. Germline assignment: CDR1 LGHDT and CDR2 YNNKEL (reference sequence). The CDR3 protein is CASSPSWGQGGNEQFF. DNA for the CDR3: TGTGCCAGCAGCCCCTCATGGGGACAGGGCGGCAATGAGCAGTTCTTC.

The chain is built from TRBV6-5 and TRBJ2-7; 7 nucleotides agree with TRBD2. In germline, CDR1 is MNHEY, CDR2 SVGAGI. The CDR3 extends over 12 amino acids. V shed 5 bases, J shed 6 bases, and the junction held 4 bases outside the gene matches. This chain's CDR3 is CASSRTRSEQYF. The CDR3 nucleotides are TGTGCCAGCAGTAGGACTAGGAGCGAGCAGTACTTC.

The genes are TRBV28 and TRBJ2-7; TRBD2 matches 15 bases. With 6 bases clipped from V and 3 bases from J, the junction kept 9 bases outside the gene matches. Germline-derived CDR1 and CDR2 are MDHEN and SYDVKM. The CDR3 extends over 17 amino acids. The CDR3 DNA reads TGTGCCAGCAGCCGGGGACTAGCGGGAGGTTCAAGCTACGAGCAGTACTTC. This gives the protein CASSRGLAGGSSYEQYF.

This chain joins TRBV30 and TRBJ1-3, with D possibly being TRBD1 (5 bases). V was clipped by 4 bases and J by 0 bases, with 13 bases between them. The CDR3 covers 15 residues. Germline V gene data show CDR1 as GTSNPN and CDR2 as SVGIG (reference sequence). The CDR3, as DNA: TGTGCCTGGAAGTACAGCGGGACCTCTGGAAACACCATATATTTT. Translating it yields CAWKYSGTSGNTIYF.

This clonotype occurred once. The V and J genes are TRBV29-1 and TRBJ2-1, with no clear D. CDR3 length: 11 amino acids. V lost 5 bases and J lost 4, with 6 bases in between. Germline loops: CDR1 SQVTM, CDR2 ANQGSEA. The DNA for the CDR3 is TGCAGCGTTTTTGTATACAATGAGCAGTTCTTC. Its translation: CSVFVYNEQFF.

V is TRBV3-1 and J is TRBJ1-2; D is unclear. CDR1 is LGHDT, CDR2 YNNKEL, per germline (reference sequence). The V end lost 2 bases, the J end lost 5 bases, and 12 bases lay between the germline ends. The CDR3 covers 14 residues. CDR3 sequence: CASSQRQGPYGYTF. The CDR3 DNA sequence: TGTGCCAGCAGCCAAAGGCAAGGTCCTTATGGCTACACCTTC.

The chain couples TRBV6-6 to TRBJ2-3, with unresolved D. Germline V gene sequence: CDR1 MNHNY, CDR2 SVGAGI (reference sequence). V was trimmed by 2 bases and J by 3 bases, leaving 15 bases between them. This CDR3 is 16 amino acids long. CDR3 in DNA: TGTGCCAGCAGTTACCTCTCGGCTCTGGGGACAGATACGCAGTATTTT. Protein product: CASSYLSALGTDTQYF.

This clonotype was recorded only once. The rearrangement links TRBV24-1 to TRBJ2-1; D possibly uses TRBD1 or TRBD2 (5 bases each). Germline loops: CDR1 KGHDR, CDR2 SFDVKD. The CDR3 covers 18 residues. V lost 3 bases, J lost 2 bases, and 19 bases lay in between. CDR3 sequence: CATSDPSTGTSAYNEQFF. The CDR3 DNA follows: TGTGCCACCAGTGATCCCTCAACCGGGACCTCTGCCTACAATGAGCAGTTCTTC.

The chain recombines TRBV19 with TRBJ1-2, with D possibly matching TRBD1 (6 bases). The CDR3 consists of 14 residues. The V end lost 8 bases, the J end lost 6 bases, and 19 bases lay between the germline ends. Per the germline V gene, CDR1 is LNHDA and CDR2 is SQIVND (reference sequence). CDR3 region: CASAGQPWIDGYTF. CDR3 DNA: TGTGCCAGTGCCGGACAGCCCTGGATTGATGGCTACACCTTC.

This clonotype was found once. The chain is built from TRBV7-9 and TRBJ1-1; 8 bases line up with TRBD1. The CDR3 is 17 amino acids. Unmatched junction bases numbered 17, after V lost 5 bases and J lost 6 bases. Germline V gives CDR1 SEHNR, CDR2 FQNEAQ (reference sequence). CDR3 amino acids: CASSDGSWGQEFPEAFF. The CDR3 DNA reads TGTGCCAGCAGCGACGGGTCATGGGGACAGGAGTTCCCTGAAGCTTTCTTT.

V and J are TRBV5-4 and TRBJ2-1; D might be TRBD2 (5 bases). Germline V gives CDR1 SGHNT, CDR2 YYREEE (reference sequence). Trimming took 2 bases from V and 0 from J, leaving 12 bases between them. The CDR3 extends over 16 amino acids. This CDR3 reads CASSLAVSSSYNEQFF. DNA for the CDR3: TGTGCCAGCAGCTTAGCGGTCTCGAGCTCCTACAATGAGCAGTTCTTC.

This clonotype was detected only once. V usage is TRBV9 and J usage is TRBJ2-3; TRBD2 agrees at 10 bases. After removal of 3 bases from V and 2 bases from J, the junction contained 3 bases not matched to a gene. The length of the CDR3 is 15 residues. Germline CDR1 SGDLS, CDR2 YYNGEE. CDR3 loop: CASSDSGGNTDTQYF. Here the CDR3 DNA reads TGTGCCAGCAGCGATAGCGGGGGGAACACAGATACGCAGTATTTT.

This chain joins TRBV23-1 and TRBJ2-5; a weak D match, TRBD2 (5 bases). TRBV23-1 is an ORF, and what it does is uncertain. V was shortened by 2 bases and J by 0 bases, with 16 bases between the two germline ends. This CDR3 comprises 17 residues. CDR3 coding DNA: TGCGCCAGCAGTCAAGTCCAGGACTCCGGCCACCAAGAGACCCAGTACTTC. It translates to CASSQVQDSGHQETQYF.

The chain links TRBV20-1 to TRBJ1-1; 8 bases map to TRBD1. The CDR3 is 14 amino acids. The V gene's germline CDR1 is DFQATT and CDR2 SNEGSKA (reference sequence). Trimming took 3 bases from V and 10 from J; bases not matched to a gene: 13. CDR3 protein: CSASRTGRPAGAFF. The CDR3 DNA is TGCAGTGCTAGCCGGACAGGGCGCCCTGCGGGAGCTTTCTTT.

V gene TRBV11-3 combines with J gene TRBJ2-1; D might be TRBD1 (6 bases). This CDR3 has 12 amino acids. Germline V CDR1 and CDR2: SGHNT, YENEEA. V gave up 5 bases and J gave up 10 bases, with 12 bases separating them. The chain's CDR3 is CASSRDNLEQFF. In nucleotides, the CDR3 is TGTGCCAGCAGCCGGGACAACTTAGAGCAGTTCTTC.

This CDR3 reads CASSGVSDTQYF. CDR3 bases: TGTGCCAGCAGCGGGGTATCAGATACGCAGTATTTT. V gene TRBV11-2 combines with J gene TRBJ2-3; no firm D call. CDR1 is SGHAT, CDR2 FQNNGV, per germline. V shed 5 bases and J shed 4 bases, with 7 bases lying between them. The CDR3 loop spans 12 amino acids.

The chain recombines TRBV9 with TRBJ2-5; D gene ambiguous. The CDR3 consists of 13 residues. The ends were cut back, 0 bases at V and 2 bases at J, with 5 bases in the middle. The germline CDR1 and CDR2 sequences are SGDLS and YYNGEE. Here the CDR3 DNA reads TGTGCCAGCAGCGTAGCACCTCAAGAGACCCAGTACTTC. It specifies CASSVAPQETQYF.

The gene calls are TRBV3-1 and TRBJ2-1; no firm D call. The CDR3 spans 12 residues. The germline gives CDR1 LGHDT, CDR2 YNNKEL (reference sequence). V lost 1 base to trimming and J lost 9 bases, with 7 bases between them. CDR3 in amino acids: CASSQAGLEQFF. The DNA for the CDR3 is TGTGCCAGCAGCCAAGCAGGCCTTGAGCAGTTCTTC.

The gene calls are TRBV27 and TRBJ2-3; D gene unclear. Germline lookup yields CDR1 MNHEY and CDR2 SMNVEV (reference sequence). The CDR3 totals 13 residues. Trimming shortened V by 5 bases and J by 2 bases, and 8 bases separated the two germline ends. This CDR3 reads CASSARFTDTQYF. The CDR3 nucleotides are TGTGCCAGCAGTGCCCGATTCACAGATACGCAGTATTTT.

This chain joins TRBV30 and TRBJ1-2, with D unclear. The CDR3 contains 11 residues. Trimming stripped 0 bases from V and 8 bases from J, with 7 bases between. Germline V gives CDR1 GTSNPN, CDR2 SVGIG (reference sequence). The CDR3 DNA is TGTGCCTGGAGTGTTTACGGGGGCTACACCTTC. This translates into CAWSVYGGYTF.

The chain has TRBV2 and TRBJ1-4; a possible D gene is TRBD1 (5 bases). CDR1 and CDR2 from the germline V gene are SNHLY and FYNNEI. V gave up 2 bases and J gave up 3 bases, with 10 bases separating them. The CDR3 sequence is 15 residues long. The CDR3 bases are TGTGCCAGCAGTGAACCCGGGACGGCTAATGAAAAACTGTTTTTT. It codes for CASSEPGTANEKLFF.

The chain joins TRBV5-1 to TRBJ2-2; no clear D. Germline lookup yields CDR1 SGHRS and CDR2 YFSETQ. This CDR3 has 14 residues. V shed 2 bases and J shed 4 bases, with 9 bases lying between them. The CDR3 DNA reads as TGCGCCAGCAGCTTAAGGTGGAGCACCGGGGAGCTGTTTTTT. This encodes CASSLRWSTGELFF. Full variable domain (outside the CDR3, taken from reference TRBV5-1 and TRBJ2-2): KAGVTQTPRYLIKTRGQQVTLSCSPISGHRSVSWYQQTPGQGLQFLFEYFSETQRNKGNFPGRFSGRQFSNSRSEMNVSTLELGDSALYLCASSLRWSTGELFFGEGSRLTVL.

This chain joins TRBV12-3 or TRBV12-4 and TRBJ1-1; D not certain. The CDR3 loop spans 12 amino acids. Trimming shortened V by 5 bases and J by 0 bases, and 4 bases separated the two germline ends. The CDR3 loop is CASSRMNTEAFF. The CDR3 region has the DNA TGTGCCAGCAGTCGGATGAACACTGAAGCTTTCTTT.

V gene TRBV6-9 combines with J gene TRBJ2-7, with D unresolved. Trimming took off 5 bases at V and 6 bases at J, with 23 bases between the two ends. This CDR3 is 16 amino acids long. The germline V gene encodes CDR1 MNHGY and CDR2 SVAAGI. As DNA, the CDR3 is TGTGCCAGCAGTAATAACCCCGGTCGGTCGTCGGCCGAGCAGTACTTC. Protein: CASSNNPGRSSAEQYF.

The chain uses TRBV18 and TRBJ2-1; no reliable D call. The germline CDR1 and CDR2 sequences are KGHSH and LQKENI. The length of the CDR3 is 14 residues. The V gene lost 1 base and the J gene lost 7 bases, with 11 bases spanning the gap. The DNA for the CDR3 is TGTGCCAGCTCACCACAACAAGAAGGTAATGAGCAGTTCTTC. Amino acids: CASSPQQEGNEQFF.

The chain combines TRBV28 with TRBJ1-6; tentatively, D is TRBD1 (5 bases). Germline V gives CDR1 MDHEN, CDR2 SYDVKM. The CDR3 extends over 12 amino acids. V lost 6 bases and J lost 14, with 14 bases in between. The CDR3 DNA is TGTGCCAGCAGGGTTCAGGGCAGGTCCCTCCACTTT. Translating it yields CASRVQGRSLHF.